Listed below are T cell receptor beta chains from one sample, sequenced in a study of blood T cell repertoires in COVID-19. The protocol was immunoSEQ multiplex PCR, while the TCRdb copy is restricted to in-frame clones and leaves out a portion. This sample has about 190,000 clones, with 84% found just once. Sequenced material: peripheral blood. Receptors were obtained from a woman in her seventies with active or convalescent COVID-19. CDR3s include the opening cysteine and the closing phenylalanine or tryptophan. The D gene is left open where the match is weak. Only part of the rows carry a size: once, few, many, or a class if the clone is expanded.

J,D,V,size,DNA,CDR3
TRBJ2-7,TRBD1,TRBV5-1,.,TGCGCCAGCAGCTCGATGAGTGAGACAGGGAACTACGAGCAGTACTTC,CASSSMSETGNYEQYF
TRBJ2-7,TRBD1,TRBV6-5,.,TGTGCCAGCAGTCCAGGGGACAGGGCCTACGAGCAGTACTTC,CASSPGDRAYEQYF
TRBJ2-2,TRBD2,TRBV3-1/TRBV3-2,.,TGTGCCAGCAGCCAAGGGCTTTCGGGGACTAGCGGGATTTGGGAGCTGTTTTTT,CASSQGLSGTSGIWELFF
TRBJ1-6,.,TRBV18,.,TGTGCCAGCTCACCAGGGGGCAATTCACCCCTCCACTTT,CASSPGGNSPLHF
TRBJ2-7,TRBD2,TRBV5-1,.,TGCGCCAGCAGCTCCGGACTAGCCCCCTACGAGCAGTACTTC,CASSSGLAPYEQYF
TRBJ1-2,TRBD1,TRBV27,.,TGTGCCAGCAGTTTAACAGGGGGCGCCGGTGGCTACACCTTC,CASSLTGGAGGYTF
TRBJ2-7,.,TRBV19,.,TGTGCCAGTAGTTTAAAACAGGGCTACGAGCAGTACTTC,CASSLKQGYEQYF
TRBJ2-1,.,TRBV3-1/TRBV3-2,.,TGTGCCAGCAGCCGGCTCTCTGGAGGGCCTACTTACAATGAGCAGTTCTTC,CASSRLSGGPTYNEQFF
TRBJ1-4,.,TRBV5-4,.,TGTGCCAGCAGCCAAAAGGGAGGAGATGAAAAACTGTTTTTT,CASSQKGGDEKLFF
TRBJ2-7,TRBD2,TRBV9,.,TGTGCCAGCAGCGTACGCGGGAGTTGGCGCGACGAGCAGTACTTC,CASSVRGSWRDEQYF
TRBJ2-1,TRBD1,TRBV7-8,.,TGTGCCAGCAGCCGACAGGGGGCACTCTACAATGAGCAGTTCTTC,CASSRQGALYNEQFF
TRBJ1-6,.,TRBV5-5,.,TGTGCCAGCAGCTCCAATAATTCACCCCTCCACTTT,CASSSNNSPLHF
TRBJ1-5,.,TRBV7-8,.,TGTGCCAGCAGCTTAGTGCCGTCGGGGATTCAGCCCCAGCATTTT,CASSLVPSGIQPQHF
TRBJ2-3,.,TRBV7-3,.,TGTGCCAGCAGCTTAGGAAGGGTGGTGGCGGCGGGGACAGATACGCAGTATTTT,CASSLGRVVAAGTDTQYF
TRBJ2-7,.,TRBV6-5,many,TGTGCCAGCAGCTTTTCGGGGATCGAATACTTC,CASSFSGIEYF
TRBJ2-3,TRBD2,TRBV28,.,TGTGCCAGCAGTTTGGGGGGGGTTGGAGATACGCAGTATTTT,CASSLGGVGDTQYF
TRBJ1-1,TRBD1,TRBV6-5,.,TGTGCCAGCAGTCCGAGCGGACAGGGAGGGACTGAAGCTTTCTTT,CASSPSGQGGTEAFF
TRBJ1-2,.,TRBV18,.,TGTGCCAGCTCACCACCGATAAAAAAACAGGGCTATGGCTACACCTTC,CASSPPIKKQGYGYTF
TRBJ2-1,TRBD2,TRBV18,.,TGTGCCAGCTCACCCTGGGACGCTAGCGGAAGGAACAATGAGCAGTTCTTC,CASSPWDASGRNNEQFF
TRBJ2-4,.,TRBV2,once,TGTGCCAGCACCCTGATGAGATACGGAAACATTCAGTACTTC,CASTLMRYGNIQYF
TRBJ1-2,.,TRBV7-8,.,TGTGCCAGCAGCTTAGCCCTCCAGGGGTACGGCTACACCTTC,CASSLALQGYGYTF
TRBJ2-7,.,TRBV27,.,TGTGCCAGCAGTTTGTTTCCACGAGGAGCATGGAAATACGAGCAGTACTTC,CASSLFPRGAWKYEQYF
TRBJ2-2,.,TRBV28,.,TGTGCCAGCAGCCCTATGGGACTGAACACCGGGGAGCTGTTTTTT,CASSPMGLNTGELFF
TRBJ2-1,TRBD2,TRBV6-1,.,TGTGCCAGCAGTGAAGCGAGCGGGAGCTACAATGAGCAGTTCTTC,CASSEASGSYNEQFF
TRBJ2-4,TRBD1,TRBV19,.,TGTGCCAGTAGTATGGGACAGGCCAAAAACATTCAGTACTTC,CASSMGQAKNIQYF
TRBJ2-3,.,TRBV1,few,TGCACCAGCAGCCAAGATGCAACTAGCGGGATACCAGATACGCAGTATTTT,CTSSQDATSGIPDTQYF
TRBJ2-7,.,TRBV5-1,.,TGCGCCAGCCGCAGCCCTTCCGCCCCTAGCCACGAGCAGTACTTC,CASRSPSAPSHEQYF
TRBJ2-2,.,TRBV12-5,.,TGTGCTAGTGGTTTGGTACTGAGAGGGACCGGGGAGCTGTTTTTT,CASGLVLRGTGELFF
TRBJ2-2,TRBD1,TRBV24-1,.,TGTGCCACCAAGGGACAGGGAGGGGCCGGGGAGCTGTTTTTT,CATKGQGGAGELFF
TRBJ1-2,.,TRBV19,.,TGTGCCAGTACTAAACCTAACTATGGCTACACCTTC,CASTKPNYGYTF
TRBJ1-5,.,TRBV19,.,TGTGCCAGTAGTACAGGGAATGCGGGCAATCAGCCCCAGCATTTT,CASSTGNAGNQPQHF
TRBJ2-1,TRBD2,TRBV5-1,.,TGCGCCAGCAGTTTTTTAGCGGGAAGCTCCTACAATGAGCAGTTCTTC,CASSFLAGSSYNEQFF
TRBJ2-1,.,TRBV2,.,TGTGCCAGCAGTTTGGGAGCGGTAGATGAGCAGTTCTTC,CASSLGAVDEQFF
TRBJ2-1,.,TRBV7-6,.,TGTGCCAGCAGCCTCCGCGGGACCTACTCGGACAATGAGCAGTTCTTC,CASSLRGTYSDNEQFF
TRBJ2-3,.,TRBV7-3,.,TGTGCCAGCAGCTCCCTCAGCACAGATACGCAGTATTTT,CASSSLSTDTQYF
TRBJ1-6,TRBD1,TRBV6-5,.,TGTGCCAGCACAACCTCCGGGACAGGGAATTCACCCCTCCACTTT,CASTTSGTGNSPLHF
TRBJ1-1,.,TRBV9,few,TGTGCCAGCAGCCCCGGGGATGACACTGAAGCTTTCTTT,CASSPGDDTEAFF
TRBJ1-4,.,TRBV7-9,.,TGTGCCAGCAGCTGGGGAGCAACTAATGAAAAACTGTTTTTT,CASSWGATNEKLFF
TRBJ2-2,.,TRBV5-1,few,TGCGCCAGCAGCCCGGACTTATTCGGGAACACCGGGGAGCTGTTTTTT,CASSPDLFGNTGELFF
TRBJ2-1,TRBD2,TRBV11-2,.,TGTGCCAGCAGCTTAGAACTAGCGGGAGTTAAGTTCTTC,CASSLELAGVKFF
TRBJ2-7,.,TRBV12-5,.,TGTGCTAGTGGTTTGGTATCAGGGGAAGGATACGAGCAGTACTTC,CASGLVSGEGYEQYF
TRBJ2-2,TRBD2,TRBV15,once,TGTGCCACCAGCAGGCGGACTAGCGGGAGGGCTAACACCGGGGAGCTGTTTTTT,CATSRRTSGRANTGELFF
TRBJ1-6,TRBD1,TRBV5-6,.,TGTGCCAGCAGATGGTGGACAGGGACTTCGGATTCACCCCTCCACTTT,CASRWWTGTSDSPLHF
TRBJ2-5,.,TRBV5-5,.,TGTGCCAGCAGCCAGGGAAGCGAGACCCAGTACTTC,CASSQGSETQYF
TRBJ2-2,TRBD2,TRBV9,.,TGTGCCAGCAGCGATGGACTAGTCAACGGGGAGCTGTTTTTT,CASSDGLVNGELFF
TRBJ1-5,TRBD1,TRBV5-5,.,TGTGCCAGCAGCGTTGACAGGGCCACACCCCTCCAGCATTTT,CASSVDRATPLQHF
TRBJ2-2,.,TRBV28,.,TGTGCCAGCAGTTTATATAGGGGGGGGCCCGGGGAGCTGTTTTTT,CASSLYRGGPGELFF
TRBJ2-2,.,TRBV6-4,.,TGTGCCAGCAGTCCCCAGGAACGGCCGAACACCGGGGAGCTGTTTTTT,CASSPQERPNTGELFF